This is a list of T cell receptor beta chains from one sample in a study of spatial heterogeneity in lung cancer. TCRdb fed the 5' RACE reads into MiXCR, producing one record per CDR3 protein. The table records tens of thousands of distinct CDR3 sequences, about 12% of them present only once. The material sequenced was PBMCs, taken at surgery. The receptor set was obtained from a male donor with early-stage non-small cell lung cancer. The conserved cysteine and the conserved F or W are not part of the CDR3 here.

J gene,V gene,CDR3 protein
TRBJ2-7,TRBV12-3/TRBV12-4,ASTPTALADYEQY
TRBJ2-7,TRBV5-6,ASSSQGSSYEQY
TRBJ1-1,TRBV20-1,SARDRQGKAF
TRBJ2-7,TRBV29-1,SVVGSSYEQY
TRBJ2-1,TRBV7-3,ASSAGIEYNEQF
TRBJ1-1,TRBV12-3/TRBV12-4,ASSSTTNTEAF
TRBJ2-1,TRBV12-3/TRBV12-4,ASSSTSGLYNEQF
TRBJ2-3,TRBV3-1,ASSQDRTQY
TRBJ1-1,TRBV29-1,SVEGTGGTEAF
TRBJ2-7,TRBV6-2/TRBV6-3,ASSSTRPRDEQY
TRBJ2-3,TRBV18,ASSPRRDTQY
TRBJ2-1,TRBV7-7,ASSRGQGSNEQF
TRBJ1-2,TRBV7-2,ASSPFLGTDDGYT
TRBJ2-3,TRBV5-4,ASSLGVAKNTQY
TRBJ2-3,TRBV27,ASRWTGDPTDTQY
TRBJ1-5,TRBV6-2/TRBV6-3,ATRWSGSNQPQH
TRBJ2-3,TRBV7-2,ASSLVGTVSTDTQY
TRBJ1-2,TRBV7-9,ASSPRTVNYGYT
TRBJ2-4,TRBV6-2/TRBV6-3,ASSSSGTHRGNIQY
TRBJ2-5,TRBV7-9,ASSPRASGGGETQY
TRBJ2-7,TRBV5-1,ASSPGDYRTYEQY
TRBJ2-7,TRBV20-1,SASSPRGLENEQY
TRBJ1-1,TRBV27,ASSLSPPPRGLEAF
TRBJ1-2,TRBV12-3/TRBV12-4,ASSFLEYGYT
TRBJ2-6,TRBV18,ASSPPDSSGANVLT
TRBJ2-2,TRBV7-3,ASSLSRTQNTGELF
TRBJ1-2,TRBV10-3,AISESYGYT
TRBJ2-7,TRBV6-2/TRBV6-3,ASRTLAGVRGEQY
TRBJ2-1,TRBV20-1,SAKTSGYNEQF
TRBJ1-1,TRBV12-3/TRBV12-4,ASSFRNKAF
TRBJ2-5,TRBV3-1,ASSQGRTSQETQY
TRBJ2-1,TRBV6-2/TRBV6-3,ASTSSGLYNEQF
TRBJ2-5,TRBV6-2/TRBV6-3,ASSYSRETQY
TRBJ2-3,TRBV12-3/TRBV12-4,ASSPEWGVDTQY
TRBJ2-7,TRBV10-3,AISEDRVGSEQY
TRBJ2-7,TRBV7-9,ASTPPGGRHEQY
TRBJ2-7,TRBV28,ASSLHLAGGSYEQY
TRBJ2-1,TRBV5-1,ASSLMASGNHREQF
TRBJ2-1,TRBV29-1,SARTSGNNEQF
TRBJ1-2,TRBV18,ASSPGTDDRCT
TRBJ2-3,TRBV12-2,ASRLEEREGVADTQY
TRBJ2-2,TRBV20-1,SASRVTNTGELF
TRBJ2-3,TRBV3-1,ASSQTGPSSTDTQY
TRBJ1-5,TRBV10-3,AIRVLYWWTGVNQPQH
TRBJ1-4,TRBV7-2,ASSQAGAEKLF
TRBJ2-2,TRBV10-3,AISGPTQLPGELF
TRBJ1-1,TRBV28,ASSLGPGEAF